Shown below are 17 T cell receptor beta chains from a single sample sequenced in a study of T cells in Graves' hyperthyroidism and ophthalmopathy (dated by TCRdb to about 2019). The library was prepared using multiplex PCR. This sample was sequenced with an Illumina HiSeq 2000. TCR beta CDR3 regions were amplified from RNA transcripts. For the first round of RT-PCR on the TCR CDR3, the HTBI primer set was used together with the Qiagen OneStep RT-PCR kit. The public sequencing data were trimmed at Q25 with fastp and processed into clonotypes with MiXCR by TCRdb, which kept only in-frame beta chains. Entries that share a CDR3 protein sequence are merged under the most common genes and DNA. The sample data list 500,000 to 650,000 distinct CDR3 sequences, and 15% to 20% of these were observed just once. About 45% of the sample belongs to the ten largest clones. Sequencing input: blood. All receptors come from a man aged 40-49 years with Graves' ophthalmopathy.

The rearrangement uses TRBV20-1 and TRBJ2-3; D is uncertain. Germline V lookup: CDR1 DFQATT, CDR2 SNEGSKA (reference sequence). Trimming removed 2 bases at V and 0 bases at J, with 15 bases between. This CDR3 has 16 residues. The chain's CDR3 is CSARRRAFTSTDTQYF. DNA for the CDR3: TGCAGTGCTAGACGCCGAGCGTTTACTAGCACAGATACGCAGTATTTT.

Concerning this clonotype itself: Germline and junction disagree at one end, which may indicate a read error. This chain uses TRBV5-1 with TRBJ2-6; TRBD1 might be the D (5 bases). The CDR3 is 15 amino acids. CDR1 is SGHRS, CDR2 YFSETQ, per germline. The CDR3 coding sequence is TGCGCCAGCAGTATGAGTGTTTCTGGGGCCAACGTCCCGACTTTC. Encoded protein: CASSMSVSGANVPTF. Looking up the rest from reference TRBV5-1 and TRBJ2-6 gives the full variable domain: KAGVTQTPRYLIKTRGQQVTLSCSPISGHRSVSWYQQTPGQGLQFLFEYFSETQRNKGNFPGRFSGRQFSNSRSEMNVSTLELGDSALYLCASSMSVSGANVPTFGAGSRLTVL.

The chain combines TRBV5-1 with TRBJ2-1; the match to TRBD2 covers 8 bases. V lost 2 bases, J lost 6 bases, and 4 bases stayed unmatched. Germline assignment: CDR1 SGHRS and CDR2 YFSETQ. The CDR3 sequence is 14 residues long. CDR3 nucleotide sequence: TGCGCCAGCAGCTTAATAGCGGGACCCAATGAGCAGTTCTTC. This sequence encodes CASSLIAGPNEQFF.

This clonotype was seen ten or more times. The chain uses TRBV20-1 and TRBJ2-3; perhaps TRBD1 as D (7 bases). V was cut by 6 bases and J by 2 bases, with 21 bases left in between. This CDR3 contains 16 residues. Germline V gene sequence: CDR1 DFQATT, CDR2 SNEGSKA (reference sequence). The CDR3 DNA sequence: TGCAGTGCGGGCAGGGGGGCCTCTAGTTTCACAGATACGCAGTATTTT. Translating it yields CSAGRGASSFTDTQYF.

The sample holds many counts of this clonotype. Here the CDR3 DNA reads TGTGCCAGCAGCTTGGACTGGTCCTACGAGCAGTACTTC. Protein product: CASSLDWSYEQYF. The chain links TRBV7-6 to TRBJ2-7; possible D gene TRBD2, 5 bases. This CDR3 region has 13 residues. Per germline, CDR1 SGHVS and CDR2 FNYEAQ. Trimming removed 3 bases from V and 1 base from J, with 7 bases in between.

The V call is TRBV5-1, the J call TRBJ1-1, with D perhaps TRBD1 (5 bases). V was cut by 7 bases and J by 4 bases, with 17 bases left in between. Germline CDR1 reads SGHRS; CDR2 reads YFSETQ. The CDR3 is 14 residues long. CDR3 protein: CASGSGGDGTEAFF. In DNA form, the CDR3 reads TGCGCCAGCGGATCGGGGGGAGATGGCACTGAAGCTTTCTTT.

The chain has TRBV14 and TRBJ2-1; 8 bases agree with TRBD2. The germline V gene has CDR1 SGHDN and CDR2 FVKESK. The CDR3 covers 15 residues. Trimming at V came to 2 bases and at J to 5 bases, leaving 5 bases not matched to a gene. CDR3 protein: CASSQQLAANNEQFF. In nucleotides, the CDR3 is TGTGCCAGCAGCCAACAACTAGCGGCAAACAATGAGCAGTTCTTC. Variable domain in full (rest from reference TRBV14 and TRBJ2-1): EAGVTQFPSHSVIEKGQTVTLRCDPISGHDNLYWYRRVMGKEIKFLLHFVKESKQDESGMPNNRFLAERTGGTYSTLKVQPAELEDSGVYFCASSQQLAANNEQFFGPGTRLTVL.

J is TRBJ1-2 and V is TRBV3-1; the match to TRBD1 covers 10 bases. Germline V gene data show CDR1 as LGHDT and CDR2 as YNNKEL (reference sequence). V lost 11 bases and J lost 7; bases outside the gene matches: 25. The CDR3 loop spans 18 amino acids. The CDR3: CACTPPRTGGFFSGGYTF. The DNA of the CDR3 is TGTGCCTGCACCCCTCCCAGGACAGGGGGTTTTTTTAGCGGTGGCTACACCTTC. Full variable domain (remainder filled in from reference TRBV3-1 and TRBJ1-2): DTAVSQTPKYLVTQMGNDKSIKCEQNLGHDTMYWYKQDSKKFLKIMFSYNNKELIINETVPNRFSPKSPDKAHLNLHINSLELGDSAVYFCACTPPRTGGFFSGGYTFGSGTRLTVV.

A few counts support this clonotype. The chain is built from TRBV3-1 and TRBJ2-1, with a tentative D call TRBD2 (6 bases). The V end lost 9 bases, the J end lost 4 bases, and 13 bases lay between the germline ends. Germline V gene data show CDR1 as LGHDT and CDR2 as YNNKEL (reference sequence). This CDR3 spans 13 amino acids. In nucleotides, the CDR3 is TGTGCCAGTTTCTCGGGACTTTACAATGAGCAGTTCTTC. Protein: CASFSGLYNEQFF.

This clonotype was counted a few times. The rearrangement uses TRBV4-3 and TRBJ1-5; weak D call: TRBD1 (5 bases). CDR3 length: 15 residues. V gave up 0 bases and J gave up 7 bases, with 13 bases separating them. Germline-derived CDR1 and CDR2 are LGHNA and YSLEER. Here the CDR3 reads CASSQDGGKGQPQHF. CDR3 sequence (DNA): TGCGCCAGCAGCCAAGATGGGGGGAAGGGGCAGCCCCAGCATTTT.

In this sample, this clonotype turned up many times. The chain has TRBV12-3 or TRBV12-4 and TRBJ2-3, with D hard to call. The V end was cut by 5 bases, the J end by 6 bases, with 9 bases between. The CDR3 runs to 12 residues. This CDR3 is CASSTTTDTQYF. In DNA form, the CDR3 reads TGTGCCAGCAGTACGACGACCGATACGCAGTATTTT.

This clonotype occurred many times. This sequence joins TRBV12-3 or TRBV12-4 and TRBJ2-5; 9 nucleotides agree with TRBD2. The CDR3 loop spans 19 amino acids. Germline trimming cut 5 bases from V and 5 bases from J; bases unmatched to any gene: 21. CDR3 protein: CASSQRGASRKYSRETQYF. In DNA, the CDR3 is TGTGCCAGCAGTCAGCGGGGGGCTAGCCGAAAATACTCCAGGGAGACCCAGTACTTC.

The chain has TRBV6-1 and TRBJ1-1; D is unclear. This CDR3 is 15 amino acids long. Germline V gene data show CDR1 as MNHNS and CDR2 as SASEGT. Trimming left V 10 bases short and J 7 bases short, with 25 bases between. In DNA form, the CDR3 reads TGTGCCACCTTTTCCTGGGATCAGATCCAACTTGAAGCTTTCTTT. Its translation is CATFSWDQIQLEAFF.

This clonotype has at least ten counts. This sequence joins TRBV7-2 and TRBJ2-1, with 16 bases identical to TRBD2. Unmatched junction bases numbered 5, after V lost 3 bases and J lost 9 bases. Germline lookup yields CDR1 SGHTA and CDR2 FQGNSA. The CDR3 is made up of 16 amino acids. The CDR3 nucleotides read TGTGCCAGCAGCTTGGGGACTAGCGGGAGGGCCGCTGAGCAGTTCTTC. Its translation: CASSLGTSGRAAEQFF.

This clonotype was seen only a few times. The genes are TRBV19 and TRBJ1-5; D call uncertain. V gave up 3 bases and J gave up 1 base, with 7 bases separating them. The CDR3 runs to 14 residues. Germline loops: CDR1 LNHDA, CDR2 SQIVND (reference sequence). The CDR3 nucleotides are TGTGCCAGTAGTATCGGCAGAAGCAATCAGCCCCAGCATTTT. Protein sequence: CASSIGRSNQPQHF.

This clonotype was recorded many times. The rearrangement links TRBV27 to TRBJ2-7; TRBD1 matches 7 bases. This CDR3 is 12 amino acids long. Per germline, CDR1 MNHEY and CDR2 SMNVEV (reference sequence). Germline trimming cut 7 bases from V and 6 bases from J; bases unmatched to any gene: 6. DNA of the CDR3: TGTGCCAGCAATAATAACAGGGGCGAGCAGTACTTC. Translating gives CASNNNRGEQYF.

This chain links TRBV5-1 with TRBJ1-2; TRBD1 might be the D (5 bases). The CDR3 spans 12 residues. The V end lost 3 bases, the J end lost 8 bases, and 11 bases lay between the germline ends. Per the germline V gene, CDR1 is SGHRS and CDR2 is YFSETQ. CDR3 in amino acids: CASSWAGRGYTF. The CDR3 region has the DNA TGCGCCAGCAGCTGGGCAGGGCGAGGCTACACCTTC.